This T cell receptor (beta chain) was profiled in a study of cytomegalovirus exposure and HLA in healthy donors. General study findings and limits: TCR sequences were mostly rare, though some public TCRs occurred in many donors. Prior analysis indicated that the majority of TCR beta V segments exhibited productivity approximately 90% or approximately 30% of the time. The study put 150 or so TCR beta chains on its list as cytomegalovirus-associated.

Primers for the PCR totalled 60 Vbeta and 13 Jbeta. Clones were sequenced by immunoSEQ multiplex PCR, and TCRdb holds only the in-frame ones, with some missing. Its table records over 150,000 clones. This CDR3 has 12 amino acids. Trimming removed 2 bases at V and 7 bases at J, with 9 bases between. Per germline, CDR1 SGDLS and CDR2 YYNGEE. Of note for this clone: Its specificity is not known.

The chain links TRBV9 to TRBJ2-5; no firm D call. The sequenced sample was PBMCs. This TCR came from a boy aged 5-17 years in good health and CMV-seronegative. CDR3 DNA sequence: TGTGCCAGCAGCGTCGAAGGCGGGACCCAGTACTTC. It codes for CASSVEGGTQYF.